This is a list of T cell receptor beta chains from one sample in a study of shared clonotypes between healthy human individuals. The table came from immunoSEQ multiplex PCR; TCRdb's copy has only in-frame clones and leaves some out. The data hold around 340,000 clones, with 73% observed a single time. The sequenced sample consisted of memory CD4+ T cells sorted from blood. The receptors stem from a man between 25 and 39 years old in good health. CDR3s include the opening cysteine and the closing phenylalanine or tryptophan. Each record gives: D gene, clone size, J gene, V gene, CDR3 protein, CDR3 DNA. The D gene is left open where the match is weak. Size values are once, few and many counts, or a class for expanded clones, and some rows have none.

d_gene: TRBD2; abundance: .; j_gene: TRBJ2-7; v_gene: TRBV7-2; CDR3aa: CASSSTGTSRTYEQYF; CDR3nt: TGTGCCAGCAGCTCGACCGGGACTAGCAGGACCTACGAGCAGTACTTC
d_gene: .; abundance: .; j_gene: TRBJ1-4; v_gene: TRBV7-9; CDR3aa: CASSLWSSTNEKLFF; CDR3nt: TGTGCCAGCAGCTTATGGTCCTCAACTAATGAAAAACTGTTTTTT
d_gene: .; abundance: .; j_gene: TRBJ2-6; v_gene: TRBV2; CDR3aa: CASSGTSGANVLTF; CDR3nt: TGTGCCAGCAGTGGTACCTCTGGGGCCAACGTCCTGACTTTC
d_gene: .; abundance: few; j_gene: TRBJ2-4; v_gene: TRBV19; CDR3aa: CASRPREPRAKNIQYF; CDR3nt: TGTGCCAGTAGGCCTAGAGAACCGCGGGCCAAAAACATTCAGTACTTC
d_gene: .; abundance: once; j_gene: TRBJ2-5; v_gene: TRBV25-1; CDR3aa: CASSGGTSREGQYF; CDR3nt: TGTGCCAGCAGTGGGGGGACGTCAAGAGAGGGCCAGTACTTC
d_gene: .; abundance: .; j_gene: TRBJ2-3; v_gene: TRBV30; CDR3aa: CAWSVGTLTDTQYF; CDR3nt: TGTGCCTGGAGTGTAGGGACCCTAACAGATACGCAGTATTTT
d_gene: .; abundance: .; j_gene: TRBJ2-5; v_gene: TRBV4-2; CDR3aa: CASSQVGDRETQYF; CDR3nt: TGTGCCAGCAGCCAAGTCGGAGACCGAGAGACCCAGTACTTC
d_gene: .; abundance: .; j_gene: TRBJ2-3; v_gene: TRBV9; CDR3aa: CASSVWGDNTDTQYF; CDR3nt: TGTGCCAGCAGCGTATGGGGAGATAACACAGATACGCAGTATTTT
d_gene: .; abundance: few; j_gene: TRBJ1-2; v_gene: TRBV7-9; CDR3aa: CASRRGTNGYTF; CDR3nt: TGTGCCAGCAGAAGGGGGACTAATGGCTACACCTTC
d_gene: .; abundance: few; j_gene: TRBJ1-2; v_gene: TRBV6-5; CDR3aa: CASSARNLHGYTF; CDR3nt: TGTGCCAGCAGCGCGCGGAATCTCCATGGCTACACCTTC
d_gene: TRBD2; abundance: .; j_gene: TRBJ2-3; v_gene: TRBV19; CDR3aa: CASSRTGAGITDTQYF; CDR3nt: TGTGCCAGTAGTCGCACGGGAGCGGGAATAACAGATACGCAGTATTTT
d_gene: .; abundance: .; j_gene: TRBJ1-5; v_gene: TRBV6-6; CDR3aa: CASTYREERPQHF; CDR3nt: TGTGCCAGCACTTACAGGGAGGAGCGGCCCCAGCATTTT
d_gene: TRBD2; abundance: .; j_gene: TRBJ2-3; v_gene: TRBV28; CDR3aa: CASSPGGAGGPSNTQYF; CDR3nt: TGTGCCAGCAGCCCCGGGGGGGCGGGAGGGCCGTCGAATACGCAGTATTTT
d_gene: TRBD1; abundance: .; j_gene: TRBJ2-3; v_gene: TRBV5-1; CDR3aa: CASTQGAGTDTQYF; CDR3nt: TGCGCCAGTACCCAGGGGGCAGGCACAGATACGCAGTATTTT
d_gene: .; abundance: .; j_gene: TRBJ1-4; v_gene: TRBV14; CDR3aa: CASSQSRGRTNEKLFF; CDR3nt: TGTGCCAGCAGCCAATCACGGGGGCGGACTAATGAAAAACTGTTTTTT
d_gene: TRBD1; abundance: .; j_gene: TRBJ1-1; v_gene: TRBV27; CDR3aa: CASRIPGQWLAFF; CDR3nt: TGTGCCAGCAGGATACCGGGACAGTGGTTGGCTTTCTTT
d_gene: .; abundance: .; j_gene: TRBJ1-5; v_gene: TRBV7-2; CDR3aa: CASSLRVGSGQPQHF; CDR3nt: TGTGCCAGCAGCTTGCGGGTGGGCTCTGGTCAGCCCCAGCATTTT
d_gene: TRBD1; abundance: .; j_gene: TRBJ2-5; v_gene: TRBV11-2; CDR3aa: CASSGANRGRMETQYF; CDR3nt: TGTGCCAGCAGCGGAGCTAACAGGGGGCGCATGGAGACCCAGTACTTC
d_gene: .; abundance: .; j_gene: TRBJ2-6; v_gene: TRBV9; CDR3aa: CASSVEDSGANVLTF; CDR3nt: TGTGCCAGCAGCGTAGAGGACTCTGGGGCCAACGTCCTGACTTTC
d_gene: TRBD1; abundance: .; j_gene: TRBJ1-3; v_gene: TRBV18; CDR3aa: CASSPRQGGGNTIYF; CDR3nt: TGTGCCAGCTCACCACGCCAGGGGGGAGGAAACACCATATATTTT
d_gene: TRBD1; abundance: .; j_gene: TRBJ1-5; v_gene: TRBV30; CDR3aa: CAWRGQGWGNQPQHF; CDR3nt: TGTGCCTGGAGAGGACAGGGTTGGGGCAATCAGCCCCAGCATTTT
d_gene: .; abundance: .; j_gene: TRBJ1-2; v_gene: TRBV5-1; CDR3aa: CASSLGFGYGYTF; CDR3nt: TGCGCCAGCAGCTTGGGGTTCGGCTATGGCTACACCTTC
d_gene: .; abundance: .; j_gene: TRBJ2-2; v_gene: TRBV19; CDR3aa: CASSPGNGRSFANTGELFF; CDR3nt: TGTGCCAGTAGTCCAGGCAACGGCAGAAGCTTTGCGAACACCGGGGAGCTGTTTTTT
d_gene: TRBD2; abundance: .; j_gene: TRBJ2-7; v_gene: TRBV7-8; CDR3aa: CASSSLAGAYGEQYF; CDR3nt: TGTGCCAGCAGCTCGTTAGCGGGGGCGTATGGCGAGCAGTACTTC
d_gene: .; abundance: few; j_gene: TRBJ2-1; v_gene: TRBV6-5; CDR3aa: CASSFAATDLYNEQFF; CDR3nt: TGTGCCAGCAGTTTTGCGGCGACCGACCTTTACAATGAGCAGTTCTTC
d_gene: .; abundance: .; j_gene: TRBJ2-1; v_gene: TRBV5-1; CDR3aa: CASSLGLGGYNEQFF; CDR3nt: TGCGCCAGCAGCTTGGGGCTGGGGGGATACAATGAGCAGTTCTTC
d_gene: .; abundance: .; j_gene: TRBJ1-4; v_gene: TRBV14; CDR3aa: CASSQGTGYYEKLFF; CDR3nt: TGTGCCAGCAGCCAAGGAACAGGGTATTATGAAAAACTGTTTTTT
d_gene: .; abundance: many; j_gene: TRBJ2-7; v_gene: TRBV5-8; CDR3aa: CASRISGVAWYEQYF; CDR3nt: TGTGCCAGCAGGATATCAGGGGTAGCGTGGTACGAGCAGTACTTC
d_gene: .; abundance: few; j_gene: TRBJ1-1; v_gene: TRBV18; CDR3aa: CASSRDENTEAFF; CDR3nt: TGTGCCAGCTCCCGGGACGAGAACACTGAAGCTTTCTTT
d_gene: .; abundance: .; j_gene: TRBJ2-3; v_gene: TRBV4-1; CDR3aa: CASSQGVGDTQYF; CDR3nt: TGCGCCAGCAGCCAAGGGGTGGGGGATACGCAGTATTTT
d_gene: TRBD2; abundance: many; j_gene: TRBJ2-7; v_gene: TRBV19; CDR3aa: CASRLAGAHEQYF; CDR3nt: TGTGCCAGTAGACTAGCGGGAGCCCACGAGCAGTACTTC
d_gene: .; abundance: .; j_gene: TRBJ2-7; v_gene: TRBV28; CDR3aa: CASSFERTLLHEQYF; CDR3nt: TGTGCCAGCAGTTTCGAGCGGACCCTCCTCCACGAGCAGTACTTC
d_gene: TRBD1; abundance: many; j_gene: TRBJ2-7; v_gene: TRBV18; CDR3aa: CASSPWTGNPLGYEQYF; CDR3nt: TGTGCCAGCTCACCATGGACAGGGAACCCCCTAGGGTACGAGCAGTACTTC
d_gene: .; abundance: .; j_gene: TRBJ1-3; v_gene: TRBV7-2; CDR3aa: CASSPPENTIYF; CDR3nt: TGTGCCAGCAGCCCCCCAGAAAACACCATATATTTT
d_gene: TRBD1; abundance: .; j_gene: TRBJ2-2; v_gene: TRBV6-1; CDR3aa: CASITGQGGTGELFF; CDR3nt: TGTGCCAGCATCACGGGACAGGGCGGGACCGGGGAGCTGTTTTTT
d_gene: .; abundance: .; j_gene: TRBJ2-3; v_gene: TRBV7-2; CDR3aa: CASSFGTSTDTQYF; CDR3nt: TGTGCCAGCAGCTTCGGGACTAGCACAGATACGCAGTATTTT
d_gene: TRBD2; abundance: .; j_gene: TRBJ2-3; v_gene: TRBV7-2; CDR3aa: CASRPKREGTDTQYF; CDR3nt: TGTGCCAGCAGACCCAAGCGGGAGGGAACAGATACGCAGTATTTT
d_gene: TRBD1; abundance: .; j_gene: TRBJ2-1; v_gene: TRBV6-6; CDR3aa: CASSLGTALNEQFF; CDR3nt: TGTGCCAGCAGCCTCGGGACAGCCCTCAATGAGCAGTTCTTC
d_gene: .; abundance: .; j_gene: TRBJ2-7; v_gene: TRBV11-3; CDR3aa: CASSSGYEQYF; CDR3nt: TGTGCCAGCAGCTCCGGGTACGAGCAGTACTTC
d_gene: TRBD1; abundance: .; j_gene: TRBJ2-2; v_gene: TRBV10-3; CDR3aa: CAISEGQGNTGELFF; CDR3nt: TGTGCCATCAGTGAAGGACAGGGGAACACCGGGGAGCTGTTTTTT
d_gene: .; abundance: .; j_gene: TRBJ2-7; v_gene: TRBV28; CDR3aa: CASSSDGGPNYEQYF; CDR3nt: TGTGCCAGCAGTTCGGACGGCGGACCAAACTACGAGCAGTACTTC
d_gene: TRBD2; abundance: once; j_gene: TRBJ2-7; v_gene: TRBV9; CDR3aa: CASSPLAGASYEQYF; CDR3nt: TGTGCCAGCAGCCCCCTAGCGGGAGCCTCCTACGAGCAGTACTTC